The next 7 T cell receptor beta chains were all read from a single sample in a study of identical twins. TCRdb itself ran the 5' RACE reads through MiXCR, one entry per CDR3 protein. The data show nearly 650,000 distinct CDR3 sequences, roughly 7.1% seen once. Another study also made use of these data, one on yellow fever vaccine responses in identical twins.

What was sequenced was PBMCs. These receptors originate from a woman aged 18-30 years in good health.

This clonotype was seen more than once but under ten times. The V call is TRBV12-3 or TRBV12-4, the J call TRBJ2-1; TRBD2 agrees at 8 bases. The CDR3 is 15 residues long. V was clipped by 2 bases and J by 6 bases; unmatched bases: 6. CDR3 nucleotide sequence: TGTGCCAGCAGTTTATCAGCGGGAGTTCCCAATGAGCAGTTCTTC. Translated: CASSLSAGVPNEQFF.

This clonotype was seen a handful of times. The chain is built from TRBV5-5 and TRBJ2-7; D is possibly TRBD1 (5 bases). V was cut by 4 bases and J by 4 bases, with 18 bases left in between. The germline V gene has CDR1 SGHKS and CDR2 YYEKEE (reference sequence). The CDR3 is 15 amino acids. CDR3 DNA: TGTGCCAGCAGCCGAGCCCAGGGCCCTGTGTACGAGCAGTACGTC. This encodes CASSRAQGPVYEQYV.

This clonotype appeared many times. The V and J genes are TRBV7-9 and TRBJ1-2, with no clear D. This CDR3 has 14 amino acids. Germline V gene sequence: CDR1 SEHNR, CDR2 FQNEAQ (reference sequence). V was shortened by 3 bases and J by 5 bases, with 13 bases between the two germline ends. This CDR3 reads CASSFSDLTYGYTF. CDR3 nucleotide sequence: TGTGCCAGCAGCTTTTCGGACTTGACTTATGGCTACACCTTC.

This clonotype has more than one count but fewer than ten. The chain has TRBV29-1 and TRBJ2-6; 9 nucleotides line up with TRBD1. Germline V gene lookup returns CDR1 SQVTM and CDR2 ANQGSEA. The length of the CDR3 is 16 residues. J lost 0 bases, V lost 4 bases, and 4 bases had no gene match. In DNA, the CDR3 is TGCAGCGTTGTAGGGACAGGGAACTCTGGGGCCAACGTCCTGACTTTC. Amino acid sequence: CSVVGTGNSGANVLTF.

This clonotype was found many times. One end of the junction is discordant with germline, which a read error may explain. This chain joins TRBV24-1 and TRBJ2-1; 7 nucleotides align to TRBD1. CDR1 is KGHDR and CDR2 is SFDVKD in the germline V gene. CDR3 length: 15 residues. The CDR3, as DNA: TGTGCCACCAGCGATTCAGGGGGAGCCTACAATGAGCAGTTCTTC. Its translation: CATSDSGGAYNEQFF.

Turning to this clonotype: A read error may produce the germline difference seen at one junction end. The V call is TRBV12-3 or TRBV12-4, the J call TRBJ2-1, with D perhaps TRBD2 (8 bases). This CDR3 contains 18 residues. CDR3 sequence (DNA): TGTGCCAGCTGTTTAGCGGGGACAGCATACAAAACGGTAGATGAGCAGTTCTTC. Encoded protein: CASCLAGTAYKTVDEQFF.

J is TRBJ2-3 and V is TRBV6-1; D gene unclear. The germline gives CDR1 MNHNS, CDR2 SASEGT. Trimming took off 2 bases at V and 1 base at J, with 10 bases between the two ends. This CDR3 has 15 amino acids. CDR3 sequence: CASSESLGGTDTQYF. The CDR3 DNA is TGTGCCAGCAGTGAAAGTCTTGGAGGCACAGATACGCAGTATTTT.